The 9 T cell receptor beta chains below all came from one sample that was sequenced in a study of OX40 agonist ivuxolimab in advanced cancers. Profiled with immunoSEQ multiplex PCR; TCRdb holds only in-frame clones, not every one. The sample has roughly 86,000 clones, roughly nine tenths seen once. Specimen: CD4+ or CD8+ T cells sorted from blood, collected in a trial of the OX40 agonist ivuxolimab. The origin of the receptors is an adult with an advanced solid tumor such as melanoma, head and neck, liver or kidney cancer.

Here the CDR3 reads CASRLSASGAYEQYF. CDR3 DNA: TGCGCCAGCAGACTCTCGGCTAGCGGGGCCTACGAGCAGTACTTC. The rearrangement links TRBV5-1 to TRBJ2-7; 9 positions match TRBD2. V was pared by 5 bases and J by 2 bases, with 8 bases of the junction left unmatched. The CDR3 is 15 residues long. Germline CDR1 reads SGHRS; CDR2 reads YFSETQ.

The rearrangement joins TRBV18 to TRBJ2-5; 8 bases map to TRBD1. The germline V gene encodes CDR1 KGHSH and CDR2 LQKENI. The CDR3 is 19 residues long. Trimming removed 0 bases from V and 0 bases from J; junction bases left unmatched: 12. CDR3 amino acids: CASSPPRGQGLGYQETQYF. CDR3 nucleotide sequence: TGTGCCAGCTCACCACCCAGGGGGCAGGGGCTTGGTTACCAAGAGACCCAGTACTTC.

The chain joins TRBV18 to TRBJ2-1; TRBD2 agrees at 7 bases. There are 15 residues in the CDR3. Germline CDR1 reads KGHSH; CDR2 reads LQKENI. J lost 4 bases, V lost 5 bases, and 8 bases had no gene match. DNA of the CDR3: TGTGCCAGCTCAGAGACCACACTAGCGTACAATGAGCAGTTCTTC. Translated, it gives CASSETTLAYNEQFF.

The chain joins TRBV18 to TRBJ2-7; unclear D gene. Germline V gene data show CDR1 as KGHSH and CDR2 as LQKENI. Trimming cost V 2 bases and J 6 bases, with 5 bases left between them. The length of the CDR3 is 11 residues. The CDR3 loop reads CASSPEIEQYF. CDR3 coding DNA: TGTGCCAGCTCACCAGAAATCGAGCAGTACTTC.

As DNA, the CDR3 is TGCGCCAGCAGCGCGGGGACAGGGATTCAGCCCCAGCATTTT. Amino acids: CASSAGTGIQPQHF. The rearrangement uses TRBV5-1 and TRBJ1-5, with 9 bases aligning to TRBD1. Germline assignment: CDR1 SGHRS and CDR2 YFSETQ. The V gene end was trimmed by 4 bases and the J gene end by 6 bases; junction bases not matched to a gene: 5. CDR3 length: 14 residues.

This chain links TRBV18 with TRBJ1-1, with 9 bases fitting TRBD1. V lost 3 bases and J lost 2; bases outside the gene matches: 4. The CDR3 is 15 residues long. Germline V lookup: CDR1 KGHSH, CDR2 LQKENI. The CDR3 nucleotides are TGTGCCAGCTCACCCTGGGGACAGGGAAACACTGAAGCTTTCTTT. Translation gives CASSPWGQGNTEAFF.

The CDR3 region has the DNA TGTGCCACCAGCAAGTCCCCCGACAGGGGGCAAGGGAATCAGCCCCAGCATTTT. Protein sequence: CATSKSPDRGQGNQPQHF. The chain is built from TRBV15 and TRBJ1-5; 10 positions agree with TRBD1. V lost 4 bases and J lost 4; bases outside the gene matches: 13. The CDR3 extends over 18 amino acids. Germline values: CDR1 LNHNV, CDR2 YYDKDF (reference sequence).

The J gene is TRBJ1-1, the V gene TRBV7-2, with D possibly TRBD1 on 6 matching bases. CDR1 SGHTA and CDR2 FQGNSA come from the germline V gene. CDR3 size: 15 residues. The germline V and J ends were trimmed by 1 base and 5 bases, with 14 bases remaining between them. In DNA form, the CDR3 reads TGTGCCAGCAGCTTAGTAGCAGGGGTTAAAACTGAAGCTTTCTTT. This translates into CASSLVAGVKTEAFF.

The rearrangement joins TRBV4-3 to TRBJ2-4, with D possibly matching TRBD1 (5 bases). V lost 0 bases to trimming and J lost 3 bases, with 12 bases between them. CDR3 size: 16 residues. Germline-derived CDR1 and CDR2 are LGHNA and YSLEER. CDR3 sequence reads: CASSQDPQGDKNIQYF. The CDR3 nucleotides are TGCGCCAGCAGCCAAGATCCCCAGGGTGACAAAAACATTCAGTACTTC.